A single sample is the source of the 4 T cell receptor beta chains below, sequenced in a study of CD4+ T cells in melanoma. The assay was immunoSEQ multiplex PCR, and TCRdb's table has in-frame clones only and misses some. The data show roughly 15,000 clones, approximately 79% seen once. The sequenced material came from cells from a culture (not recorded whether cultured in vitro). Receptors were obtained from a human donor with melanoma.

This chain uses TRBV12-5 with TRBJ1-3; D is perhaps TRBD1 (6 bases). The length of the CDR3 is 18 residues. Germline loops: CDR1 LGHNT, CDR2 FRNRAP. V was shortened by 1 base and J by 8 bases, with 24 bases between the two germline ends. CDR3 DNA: TGTGCTAGTGGTTTGGGCGACAGGACTAAATCGGACCAGGACACCATATATTTT. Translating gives CASGLGDRTKSDQDTIYF.

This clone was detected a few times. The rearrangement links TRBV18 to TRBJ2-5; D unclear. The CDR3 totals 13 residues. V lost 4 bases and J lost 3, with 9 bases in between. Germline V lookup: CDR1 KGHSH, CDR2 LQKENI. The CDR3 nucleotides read TGTGCCAGCTCACTCAGCCTAGAAGAGACCCAGTACTTC. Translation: CASSLSLEETQYF.

CDR3 sequence: CAIKGTGGRDGELFF. The CDR3 DNA follows: TGTGCCATCAAGGGGACAGGCGGTAGAGACGGGGAGCTGTTTTTT. The chain joins TRBV10-3 to TRBJ2-2, with 8 bases matching TRBD1. The CDR3 consists of 15 residues. Germline loops: CDR1 ENHRY, CDR2 SYGVKD. V lost 7 bases to trimming and J lost 7 bases; unmatched junction nucleotides: 11.

The CDR3: CASSDPTGRGETQYF. The CDR3 DNA sequence: TGTGCCAGCAGTGATCCGACAGGGCGGGGAGAGACCCAGTACTTC. The rearrangement joins TRBV25-1 to TRBJ2-5, with D possibly matching TRBD1 (7 bases). With 3 bases removed from V and 4 bases from J, the gap between germline ends came to 15 bases. The CDR3 totals 15 residues. The germline V gene has CDR1 MGHDK and CDR2 SYGVNS. The full variable domain, its missing parts supplied by reference TRBV25-1 and TRBJ2-5, is EADIYQTPRYLVIGTGKKITLECSQTMGHDKMYWYQQDPGMELHLIHYSYGVNSTEKGDLSSESTVSRIRTEHFPLTLESARPSHTSQYLCASSDPTGRGETQYFGPGTRLLVL.